This is a list of T cell receptor beta chains from one sample in a study of shared clonotypes between healthy human individuals. Produced via immunoSEQ multiplex PCR; TCRdb's table is partial and in-frame only. The top ten hold roughly 0.29% of the sample, which has about 580,000 clones, about 98% seen once. Sequencing was performed on naive CD8+ T cells sorted from blood. All receptors come from a man aged 30 to 45 in good health. The CDR3 runs from the conserved cysteine through the conserved F or W. A D gene is named only where the DNA matches it firmly. Some rows mark clone size as missing; the rest say once, few, many or name a class of expanded clone.

>14|NA|TRBD1|TRBV11-2|TRBJ2-7
TGTGCCAGCAGCTTAGGACAGGGGTCGAGCGAGCAGTACTTC
CASSLGQGSSEQYF
>15|NA|NA|TRBV7-8|TRBJ2-7
TGTGCCAGCAGCTTAGCTGGTCAGCTGCGGAACGAGCAGTACTTC
CASSLAGQLRNEQYF
>19|once|TRBD2|TRBV29-1|TRBJ2-1
TGCAGCGTTGACGGGTCGGTGCCTAGCGGGAGATTTTCCTACAATGAGCAGTTCTTC
CSVDGSVPSGRFSYNEQFF
>13|NA|NA|TRBV7-9|TRBJ1-1
TGTGCCAGCAGCTTACCCGGGTTTAGTGAAGCTTTCTTT
CASSLPGFSEAFF
>14|NA|TRBD1|TRBV7-6|TRBJ2-1
TGTGCCAGCAGCTTAGAGGGGGCACTGGGTGAGCAGTTCTTC
CASSLEGALGEQFF
>15|NA|TRBD2|TRBV27|TRBJ2-7
TGTGCCAGCAGTATCGCTAGCGGGGTCACCTACGAGCAGTACTTC
CASSIASGVTYEQYF
>14|NA|NA|TRBV5-1|TRBJ2-1
TGCGCCAGCAGCGCGGGACTGCTATACAATGAGCAGTTCTTC
CASSAGLLYNEQFF
>11|NA|NA|TRBV20-1|TRBJ2-1
TGCAGTGCCCTCACCTACAATGAGCAGTTCTTC
CSALTYNEQFF
>12|once|NA|TRBV5-6|TRBJ1-2
TGTGCCAGCAGAGTAACCTTAGGAGGCTACACCTTC
CASRVTLGGYTF
>14|NA|NA|TRBV27|TRBJ2-5
TGTGCCAGCAGTCTGCGAGACAGACAAGAGACCCAGTACTTC
CASSLRDRQETQYF
>14|NA|NA|TRBV4-3|TRBJ1-2
TGCGCCAGCAGCCCCGGACGCACTAACTATGGCTACACCTTC
CASSPGRTNYGYTF
>14|NA|NA|TRBV6-6|TRBJ2-3
TGTGCCAGCAGTTACGTCCCGAACACAGATACGCAGTATTTT
CASSYVPNTDTQYF
>14|NA|NA|TRBV27|TRBJ2-7
TGTGCCAGCGGTCCGGGTCTAGCCGGTTACGAGCAGTACTTC
CASGPGLAGYEQYF
>15|NA|NA|TRBV6-1|TRBJ2-5
TGTGCCAGCAGTGATTATCTGGACAGACAAGAGACCCAGTACTTC
CASSDYLDRQETQYF
>12|once|NA|TRBV9|TRBJ2-3
TGTGCCAGCAGCGTAGGGCGAGATACGCAGTATTTT
CASSVGRDTQYF
>14|NA|TRBD1|TRBV7-9|TRBJ2-3
TGTGCCAGCAGCATACAGGGGGCCGGGGATACGCAGTATTTT
CASSIQGAGDTQYF
>14|NA|NA|TRBV9|TRBJ2-7
TGTGCCAGCAGCGTAGGGGGAGAGCACTACGAGCAGTACTTC
CASSVGGEHYEQYF
>16|once|NA|TRBV28|TRBJ1-5
TGTGCCAGCAGTCCAGATGAGGGGGATAGCAATCAGCCCCAGCATTTT
CASSPDEGDSNQPQHF
>15|NA|NA|TRBV7-9|TRBJ2-1
TGTGCCAGCAGCTTAGTGAGGAACTCCTACAATGAGCAGTTCTTC
CASSLVRNSYNEQFF
>16|NA|NA|TRBV7-2|TRBJ2-1
TGTGCCAGCAGCTTAGATTTCGTTCTGGGGTTCGATGAGCAGTTCTTC
CASSLDFVLGFDEQFF
>13|NA|NA|TRBV5-4|TRBJ2-1
TGTGCCACCCGGCGGAGCTCCTACAATGAGCAGTTCTTC
CATRRSSYNEQFF
>14|once|TRBD1|TRBV27|TRBJ1-1
TGTGCCAGCAGTTCGGACAGGGTGAACACTGAAGCTTTCTTT
CASSSDRVNTEAFF
>17|NA|TRBD2|TRBV29-1|TRBJ2-3
TGCAGCGTGGGACTAGCGGGAGTGGGGATTTTCACAGATACGCAGTATTTT
CSVGLAGVGIFTDTQYF
>16|NA|TRBD2|TRBV7-9|TRBJ2-5
TGTGCCAGCAGCTTAAGGCTAGCGGGACTCCAAGAGACCCAGTACTTC
CASSLRLAGLQETQYF
>14|NA|TRBD1|TRBV30|TRBJ2-7
TGTGCCTGGAGTGAGGGAAGGGGGCAGGACGAGCAGTACTTC
CAWSEGRGQDEQYF
>14|once|TRBD2|TRBV7-2|TRBJ2-1
TGTGCCAGCAGCCCGGGACTAGTGGGGCATGAGCAGTTCTTC
CASSPGLVGHEQFF
>15|NA|NA|TRBV10-3|TRBJ1-4
TGTGCCATCAGTGCGAGACATTCAACTAATGAAAAACTGTTTTTT
CAISARHSTNEKLFF
>15|NA|NA|TRBV15|TRBJ2-3
TGTGCCACCAGCCCCCGGGACTTCAGCACAGATACGCAGTATTTT
CATSPRDFSTDTQYF
>14|NA|TRBD1|TRBV6-6|TRBJ2-1
TGTGCCAGCAGCGACAGGGGTCGGTACAATGAGCAGTTCTTC
CASSDRGRYNEQFF
>14|NA|NA|TRBV6-1|TRBJ2-7
TGTGCCAGCAGCGTGACCGGGGCAACCCGCGAGCAGTACTTC
CASSVTGATREQYF
>14|NA|NA|TRBV5-5|TRBJ2-7
TGTGCCAGCAGCTTGGCTGGCAGCTCCTACGAGCAGTACTTC
CASSLAGSSYEQYF
>18|NA|NA|TRBV7-8|TRBJ1-4
TGTGCCAGCAGCTTAGGCGGTTGGGGTGCGGCAACTAATGAAAAACTGTTTTTT
CASSLGGWGAATNEKLFF
>18|NA|TRBD2|TRBV12-5|TRBJ2-5
TGTGCTAGTGGTTTGGACGACGGGGGAGGGCCCTATAGAGAGACCCAGTACTTC
CASGLDDGGGPYRETQYF
>15|NA|TRBD1|TRBV18|TRBJ2-3
TGTGCCAGCTCACAGACAGGGCCCCGCACAGATACGCAGTATTTT
CASSQTGPRTDTQYF
>13|NA|TRBD1|TRBV10-3|TRBJ2-5
TGTGCCATCAGTGCAAGACAGGGAGAGACCCAGTACTTC
CAISARQGETQYF
>15|NA|NA|TRBV5-4|TRBJ2-2
TGTGCCAGCAGCCCCTTTTCGATCTCGACCGGGGAGCTGTTTTTT
CASSPFSISTGELFF
>14|NA|TRBD2|TRBV2|TRBJ2-7
TGTGCCAGCAGTGTGGCGGGTGGGGAGGGCGAGCAGTACTTC
CASSVAGGEGEQYF
>13|once|TRBD1|TRBV6-1|TRBJ2-7
TGTGCCAGCAGTGTGGACAGGGCACGCGAGCAGTACTTC
CASSVDRAREQYF
>14|NA|NA|TRBV11-2|TRBJ1-3
TGTGCCAGCAGCTCCTGGACATCGGGAAACACCATATATTTT
CASSSWTSGNTIYF
>13|once|TRBD1|TRBV28|TRBJ2-1
TGTGCCACAACAGGGGGGCCTATCAATGAGCAGTTCTTC
CATTGGPINEQFF
>15|NA|NA|TRBV21-1|TRBJ2-7
TGTGCCAGCAGCAACAGCTCCAGGAAGGTGTACGAGCAGTACTTC
CASSNSSRKVYEQYF
>16|NA|NA|TRBV7-9|TRBJ2-1
TGTGCCAGCAGCTCGGATACGGGGGAGCCCTACAATGAGCAGTTCTTC
CASSSDTGEPYNEQFF
>14|NA|TRBD1|TRBV6-5|TRBJ1-1
TGTGCCAGCAGTTACCAGGGGGGGAACACTGAAGCTTTCTTT
CASSYQGGNTEAFF
>15|NA|NA|TRBV10-3|TRBJ1-5
TGTGCCATCAGTGAGTCCGGAGGGGCGAATCAGCCCCAGCATTTT
CAISESGGANQPQHF
>14|NA|TRBD1|TRBV27|TRBJ1-1
TGTGCCAGCAGTTTAACGGACAGGGGGACTGAAGCTTTCTTT
CASSLTDRGTEAFF
>17|NA|NA|TRBV7-8|TRBJ2-2
TGTGCCAGCCCCCCTATCTTTGCGACCACGAACACCGGGGAGCTGTTTTTT
CASPPIFATTNTGELFF
>14|few|NA|TRBV5-1|TRBJ2-7
TGCGCCAGCAGCTGGGGGACGGGGGTCTACGAGCAGTACTTC
CASSWGTGVYEQYF
>16|NA|NA|TRBV2|TRBJ2-1
TGTGCCAGCATTCGACAGACCGTGAGCTCCTACAATGAGCAGTTCTTC
CASIRQTVSSYNEQFF
>15|NA|TRBD2|TRBV27|TRBJ2-7
TGTGCCAGCAGTTTACGTGCGGGAGGGACTTACGAGCAGTACTTC
CASSLRAGGTYEQYF
>11|NA|NA|TRBV29-1|TRBJ2-3
TGCAGCGTTGAGCGCACAGATACGCAGTATTTT
CSVERTDTQYF
>16|NA|TRBD2|TRBV27|TRBJ2-2
TGTGCCAGCAGCTATTACGGGGGGTTGAACACCGGGGAGCTGTTTTTT
CASSYYGGLNTGELFF
>13|once|NA|TRBV10-2|TRBJ2-2
TGCGCCAGCAGGCCCCTCGACGGCGGGGAGCTGTTTTTT
CASRPLDGGELFF
>14|NA|TRBD1|TRBV5-1|TRBJ2-7
TGCGCCAGCTCCGGACAGGGTGGTGACTACGAGCAGTACTTC
CASSGQGGDYEQYF
>13|NA|NA|TRBV15|TRBJ1-5
TGTGCCACCAGCAACCGGGACATACAGCCCCAGCATTTT
CATSNRDIQPQHF
>11|NA|NA|TRBV4-2|TRBJ1-1
TGTGCCAGCAGCCAAGACACTGAAGCTTTCTTT
CASSQDTEAFF